Shown below are 2 T cell receptor beta chains from a single sample sequenced in a study of cytomegalovirus exposure and HLA in healthy donors. PCR was performed using 60 Vbeta and 13 Jbeta primers. Produced via immunoSEQ multiplex PCR; TCRdb's table is partial and in-frame only. Here the sample spans approximately 140,000 clones, roughly 75% being singletons. The sample consisted of PBMCs. Source of these receptors: a man aged 25-45 years in good health and CMV-seronegative.

The chain uses TRBV25-1 and TRBJ2-2; TRBD1 is a possible D gene (5 bases). V was clipped by 2 bases and J by 5 bases, with 15 bases between them. CDR3 length equals 16 residues. Germline V gives CDR1 MGHDK, CDR2 SYGVNS. The CDR3 reads CASSEKSRVKTGELFF. In DNA, the CDR3 is TGTGCCAGCAGTGAAAAATCCAGGGTGAAAACCGGGGAGCTGTTTTTT.

V usage is TRBV4-2 and J usage is TRBJ2-1; 8 nucleotides line up with TRBD2. Trimming cost V 0 bases and J 9 bases; bases outside gene matches: 13. The CDR3 totals 17 residues. Germline CDR1 reads LGHNA; CDR2 reads YNFKEQ. The CDR3: CASSQEPSAGVVGEQFF. The CDR3 nucleotides are TGTGCCAGCAGCCAAGAGCCCTCAGCGGGAGTTGTCGGTGAGCAGTTCTTC.